The rows below give T cell receptor beta chains drawn from one sample of a study of PD-L1 blockade in urothelial cancer. Only in-frame clones appear in the TCRdb table, and some are missing; sequencing was by immunoSEQ multiplex PCR. The profile shows 95,000 or so clones, around 87% of them singletons. This specimen was PBMCs, taken around atezolizumab (anti-PD-L1) treatment. These receptors were taken from a man aged 55 to 69 with urothelial cancer. Each CDR3 is given without its conserved first and last residue.

ASRRDYSYEQY	TRBV27	TRBJ2-7
ASTRPGDTEAF	TRBV5-1	TRBJ1-1
ASSPSGRAEAF	TRBV7-3	TRBJ1-1
ASSDSYRTGELF	TRBV2	TRBJ2-2
ASSQVGGAMNTEAF	TRBV14	TRBJ1-1
ATEEGVYTDTQY	TRBV28	TRBJ2-3
ASSFPPGQGAYGYT	TRBV7-2	TRBJ1-2
SVEGGDSNQPQH	TRBV29-1	TRBJ1-5
ASSLASLKGGGELF	TRBV7-6	TRBJ2-2
ASSYRSRNEQY	TRBV6-6	TRBJ2-7
ASSLPGLAGSGELF	TRBV5-1	TRBJ2-2
ASSRSGGAYNEQF	TRBV5-1	TRBJ2-1
ASSLTGAYNEQF	TRBV9	TRBJ2-1
ASTTGVSTEAF	TRBV12-5	TRBJ1-1
ASSGGRDQETQY	TRBV27	TRBJ2-5